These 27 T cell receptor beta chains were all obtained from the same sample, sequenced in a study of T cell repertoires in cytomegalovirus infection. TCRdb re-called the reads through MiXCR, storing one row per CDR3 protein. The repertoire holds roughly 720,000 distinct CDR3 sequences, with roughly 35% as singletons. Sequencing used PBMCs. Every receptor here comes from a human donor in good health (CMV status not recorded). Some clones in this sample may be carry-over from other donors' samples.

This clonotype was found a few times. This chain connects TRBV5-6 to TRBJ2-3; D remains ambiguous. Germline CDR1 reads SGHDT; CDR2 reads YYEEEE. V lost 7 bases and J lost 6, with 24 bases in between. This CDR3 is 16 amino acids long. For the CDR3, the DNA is TGTGCCAGCTTACGAGCCGGAGCAACAGCTTTTGATACGCAGTATTTT. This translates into CASLRAGATAFDTQYF.

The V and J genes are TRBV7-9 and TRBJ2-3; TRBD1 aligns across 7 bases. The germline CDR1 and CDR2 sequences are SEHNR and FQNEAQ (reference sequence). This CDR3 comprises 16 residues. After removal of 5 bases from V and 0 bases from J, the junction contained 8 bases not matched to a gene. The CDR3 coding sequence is TGTGCCAGCAGCAAAGCAACAGGGGCAAGCACAGATACGCAGTATTTT. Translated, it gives CASSKATGASTDTQYF. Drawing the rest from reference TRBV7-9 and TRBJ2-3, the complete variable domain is DTGVSQNPRHKITKRGQNVTFRCDPISEHNRLYWYRQTLGQGPEFLTYFQNEAQLEKSRLLSDRFSAERPKGSFSTLEIQRTEQGDSAMYLCASSKATGASTDTQYFGPGTRLTVL.

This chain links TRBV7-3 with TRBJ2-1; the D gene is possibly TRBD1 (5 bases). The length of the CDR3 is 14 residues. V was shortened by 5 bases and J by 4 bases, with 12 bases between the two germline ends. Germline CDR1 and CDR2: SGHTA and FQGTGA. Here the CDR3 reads CASSPGFGYNEQFF. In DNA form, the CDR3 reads TGTGCCAGCAGCCCAGGGTTTGGTTACAATGAGCAGTTCTTC.

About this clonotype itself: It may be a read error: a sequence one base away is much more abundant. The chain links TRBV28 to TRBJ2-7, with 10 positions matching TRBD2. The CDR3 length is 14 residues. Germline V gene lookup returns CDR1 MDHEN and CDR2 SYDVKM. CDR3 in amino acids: CSSSFTSGNGEQYF. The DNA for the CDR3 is TGTTCCAGCAGTTTCACTAGCGGGAACGGCGAGCAGTACTTC.

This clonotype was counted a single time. The chain's CDR3 is CASRGWGVNYNSPLHF. DNA of the CDR3: TGCGCCAGCAGGGGGTGGGGGGTGAATTATAATTCACCCCTCCACTTT. This chain uses TRBV10-2 with TRBJ1-6; possibly TRBD1 for D (5 bases). Germline V gene data show CDR1 as WSHSY and CDR2 as SAAADI. The CDR3 extends over 16 amino acids. V was clipped by 6 bases and J by 4 bases, with 16 bases between them.

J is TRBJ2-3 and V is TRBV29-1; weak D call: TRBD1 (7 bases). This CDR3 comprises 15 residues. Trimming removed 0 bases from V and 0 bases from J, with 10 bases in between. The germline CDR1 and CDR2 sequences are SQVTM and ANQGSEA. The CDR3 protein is CSVEDQGGSTDTQYF. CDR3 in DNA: TGCAGCGTTGAAGATCAGGGGGGTAGCACAGATACGCAGTATTTT.

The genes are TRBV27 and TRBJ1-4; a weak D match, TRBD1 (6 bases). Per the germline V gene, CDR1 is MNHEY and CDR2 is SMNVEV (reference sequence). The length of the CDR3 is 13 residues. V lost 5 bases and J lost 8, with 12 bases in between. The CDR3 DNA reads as TGTGCCAGCAGTAAAAGGAGGGGGGAAAAACTGTTTTTT. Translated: CASSKRRGEKLFF.

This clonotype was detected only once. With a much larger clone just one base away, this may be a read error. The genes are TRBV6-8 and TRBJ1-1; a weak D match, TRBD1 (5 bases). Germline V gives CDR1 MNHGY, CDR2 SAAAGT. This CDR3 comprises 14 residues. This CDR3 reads CARSYYGATTPAFF. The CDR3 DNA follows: TGTGCCCGCAGTTACTACGGGGCCACTACTCCAGCTTTCTTT.

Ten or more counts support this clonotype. The CDR3 DNA is TGTGCCAGCAGCCGGGGCGGGATTTCGGCCACTGAAGCTTTCTTT. Translated: CASSRGGISATEAFF. The rearrangement joins TRBV7-9 to TRBJ1-1; the D gene is possibly TRBD1 (5 bases). Trimming removed 5 bases from V and 4 bases from J, with 17 bases in between. From germline, CDR1 is SEHNR and CDR2 FQNEAQ (reference sequence). The CDR3 consists of 15 residues.

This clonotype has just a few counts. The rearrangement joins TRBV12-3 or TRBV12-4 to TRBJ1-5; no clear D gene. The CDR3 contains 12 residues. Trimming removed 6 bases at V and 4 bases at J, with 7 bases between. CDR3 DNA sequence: TGTGCCAGCAGGCTCCAAAATCAGCCCCAGCATTTT. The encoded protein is CASRLQNQPQHF.

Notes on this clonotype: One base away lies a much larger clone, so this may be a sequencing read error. The CDR3 here is CSSSPTRGTQETQYF. Here the CDR3 DNA reads TGTTCCAGCAGCCCAACGCGGGGCACACAAGAGACCCAGTACTTC. The J gene is TRBJ2-5, the V gene TRBV7-6; perhaps TRBD2 as D (6 bases). The CDR3 is 15 residues long. Germline values: CDR1 SGHVS, CDR2 FNYEAQ.

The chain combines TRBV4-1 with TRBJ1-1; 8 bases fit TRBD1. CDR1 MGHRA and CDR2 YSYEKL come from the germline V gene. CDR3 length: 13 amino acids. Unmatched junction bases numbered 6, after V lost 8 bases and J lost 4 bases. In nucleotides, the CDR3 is TGCGCCAGCGGTCGACAGGGGAGCACTGAAGCTTTCTTT. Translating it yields CASGRQGSTEAFF.

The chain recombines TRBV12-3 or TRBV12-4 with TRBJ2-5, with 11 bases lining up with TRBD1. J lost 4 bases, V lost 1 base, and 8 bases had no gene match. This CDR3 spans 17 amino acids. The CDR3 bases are TGTGCCAGCAGTTTAGTGGTAGGACAGGGGGCCCGAGAGACCCAGTACTTC. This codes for CASSLVVGQGARETQYF.

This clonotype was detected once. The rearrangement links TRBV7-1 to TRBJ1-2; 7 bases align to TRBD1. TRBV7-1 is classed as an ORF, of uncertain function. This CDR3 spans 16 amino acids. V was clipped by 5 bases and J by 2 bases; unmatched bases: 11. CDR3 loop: CASSPPLTGDNYGYTF. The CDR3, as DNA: TGTGCCAGCAGCCCTCCACTAACAGGGGACAACTATGGCTACACCTTC.

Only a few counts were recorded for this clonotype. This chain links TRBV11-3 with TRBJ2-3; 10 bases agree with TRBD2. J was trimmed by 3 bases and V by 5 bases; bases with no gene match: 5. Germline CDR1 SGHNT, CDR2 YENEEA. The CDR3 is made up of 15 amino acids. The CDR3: CASSARTSGTDTQYF. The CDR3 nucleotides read TGTGCCAGCAGCGCACGGACTAGCGGTACAGATACGCAGTATTTT. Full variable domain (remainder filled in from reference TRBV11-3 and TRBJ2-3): EAGVVQSPRYKIIEKKQPVAFWCNPISGHNTLYWYLQNLGQGPELLIRYENEEAVDDSQLPKDRFSAERLKGVDSTLKIQPAELGDSAVYLCASSARTSGTDTQYFGPGTRLTVL.

CDR3: CNREGQETQYF. DNA of the CDR3: TGCAACCGAGAGGGCCAAGAGACCCAGTACTTC. The chain carries TRBV29-1 and TRBJ2-5, with D perhaps TRBD2 (5 bases). The V gene's germline CDR1 is SQVTM and CDR2 ANQGSEA. This CDR3 comprises 11 residues.

The CDR3 protein is CASSLMSRDSRPYNEQFF. CDR3 nucleotide sequence: TGTGCCAGCAGCTTAATGAGCCGGGACTCCCGACCTTACAATGAGCAGTTCTTC. The V and J genes are TRBV7-9 and TRBJ2-1; weak D call: TRBD2 (6 bases). V lost 2 bases and J 4 bases, leaving 21 bases between the germline ends. Germline loops: CDR1 SEHNR, CDR2 FQNEAQ (reference sequence). This CDR3 is built from 18 residues.

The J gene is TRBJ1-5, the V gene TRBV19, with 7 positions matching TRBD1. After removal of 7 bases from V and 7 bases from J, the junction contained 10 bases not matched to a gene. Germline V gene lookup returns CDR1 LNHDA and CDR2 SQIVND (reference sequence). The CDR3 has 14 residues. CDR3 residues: CASIEGAGRQPQHF. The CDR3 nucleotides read TGTGCCAGTATTGAGGGGGCTGGGAGACAGCCCCAGCATTTT.

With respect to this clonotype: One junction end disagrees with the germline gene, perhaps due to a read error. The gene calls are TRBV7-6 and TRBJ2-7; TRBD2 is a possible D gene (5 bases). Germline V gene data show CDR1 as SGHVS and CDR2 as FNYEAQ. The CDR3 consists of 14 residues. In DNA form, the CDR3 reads TGTGCTAGCAGCTTCCGGGAAAGCTCGGACGAGCAGTACTTC. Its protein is CASSFRESSDEQYF.

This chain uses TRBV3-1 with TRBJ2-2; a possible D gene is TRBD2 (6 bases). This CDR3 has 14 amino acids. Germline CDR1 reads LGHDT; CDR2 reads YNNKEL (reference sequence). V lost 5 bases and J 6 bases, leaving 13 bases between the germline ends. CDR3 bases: TGTGCCAGCAGCTACGGAGGGATAGCCGGGGAGCTGTTTTTT. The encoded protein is CASSYGGIAGELFF.

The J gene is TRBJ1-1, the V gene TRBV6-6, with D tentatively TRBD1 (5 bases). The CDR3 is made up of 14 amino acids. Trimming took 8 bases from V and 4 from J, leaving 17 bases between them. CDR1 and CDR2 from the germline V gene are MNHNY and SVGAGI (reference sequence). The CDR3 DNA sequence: TGTGCCAGCGAAAAGGTAGGGGTAGGCACTGAAGCTTTCTTT. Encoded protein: CASEKVGVGTEAFF.

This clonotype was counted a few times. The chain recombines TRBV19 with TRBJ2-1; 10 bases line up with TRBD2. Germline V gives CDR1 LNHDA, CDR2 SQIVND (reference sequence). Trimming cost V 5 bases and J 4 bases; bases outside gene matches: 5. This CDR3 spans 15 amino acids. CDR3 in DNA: TGTGCCAGTAGTTCTAGCGGGAGTCGTTACAATGAGCAGTTCTTC. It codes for CASSSSGSRYNEQFF.

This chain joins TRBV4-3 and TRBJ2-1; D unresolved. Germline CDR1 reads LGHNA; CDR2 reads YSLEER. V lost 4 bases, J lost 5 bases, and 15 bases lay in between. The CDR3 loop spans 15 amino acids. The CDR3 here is CASSPTIARNNEQFF. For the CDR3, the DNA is TGCGCCAGCAGCCCAACAATTGCGCGGAACAATGAGCAGTTCTTC.

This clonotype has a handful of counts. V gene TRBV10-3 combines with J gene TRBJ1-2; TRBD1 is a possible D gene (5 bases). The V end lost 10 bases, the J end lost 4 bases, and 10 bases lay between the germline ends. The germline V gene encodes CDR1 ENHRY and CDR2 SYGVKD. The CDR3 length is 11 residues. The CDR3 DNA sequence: TGTGCCACCGGGACCGTCTATGGCTACACCTTC. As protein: CATGTVYGYTF.

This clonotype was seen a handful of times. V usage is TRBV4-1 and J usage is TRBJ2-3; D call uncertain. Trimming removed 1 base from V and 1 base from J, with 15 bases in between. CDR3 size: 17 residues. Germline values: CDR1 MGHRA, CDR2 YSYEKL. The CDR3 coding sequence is TGCGCCAGCAGCCAAGCCCCCCGGCCAACCCGCACAGATACGCAGTATTTT. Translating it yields CASSQAPRPTRTDTQYF.

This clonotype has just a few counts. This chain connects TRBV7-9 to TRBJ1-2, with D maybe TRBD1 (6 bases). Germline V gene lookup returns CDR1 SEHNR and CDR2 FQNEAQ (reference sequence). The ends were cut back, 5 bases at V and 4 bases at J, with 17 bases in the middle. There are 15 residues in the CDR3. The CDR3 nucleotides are TGTGCCAGCAGCCCCTTAAGGGGGGAACCCTATGGCTACACCTTC. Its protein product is CASSPLRGEPYGYTF.

CDR3 protein: CASTFPGNTIYF. The CDR3, as DNA: TGTGCCAGCACCTTCCCAGGGAACACCATATATTTT. This rearrangement joins TRBV12-3 or TRBV12-4 to TRBJ1-3; TRBD1 is a possible D gene (5 bases). Trimming removed 7 bases at V and 7 bases at J, with 11 bases between. This CDR3 has 12 residues.